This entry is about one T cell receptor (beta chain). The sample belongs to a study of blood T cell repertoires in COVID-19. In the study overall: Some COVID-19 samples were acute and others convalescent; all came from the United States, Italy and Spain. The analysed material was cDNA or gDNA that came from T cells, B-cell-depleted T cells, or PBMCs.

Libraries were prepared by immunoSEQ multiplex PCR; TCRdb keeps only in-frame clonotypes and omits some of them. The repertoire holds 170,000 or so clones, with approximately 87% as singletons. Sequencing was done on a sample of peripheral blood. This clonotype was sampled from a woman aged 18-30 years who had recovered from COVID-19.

Here the CDR3 DNA reads TGTGCCAGCAGCTCTACAGGGGGCTCTGGCTACACCTTC. It encodes CASSSTGGSGYTF. V is TRBV7-9 and J is TRBJ1-2, with 9 nucleotides matching TRBD1. After removal of 4 bases from V and 7 bases from J, the junction contained 4 bases not matched to a gene. CDR1 and CDR2 (germline): SEHNR, FQNEAQ (reference sequence). The CDR3 runs 13 residues.